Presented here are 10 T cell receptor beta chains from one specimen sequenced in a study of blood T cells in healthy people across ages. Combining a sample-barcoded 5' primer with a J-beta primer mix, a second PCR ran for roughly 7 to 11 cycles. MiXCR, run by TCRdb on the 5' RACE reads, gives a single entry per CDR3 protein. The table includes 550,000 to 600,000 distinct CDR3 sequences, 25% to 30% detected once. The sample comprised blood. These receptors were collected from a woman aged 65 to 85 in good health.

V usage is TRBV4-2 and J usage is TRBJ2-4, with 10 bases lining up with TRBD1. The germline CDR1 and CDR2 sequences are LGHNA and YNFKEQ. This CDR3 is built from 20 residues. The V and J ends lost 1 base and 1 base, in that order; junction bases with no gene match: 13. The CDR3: CASSQAPPGQGIGAKNIQYF. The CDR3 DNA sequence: TGTGCCAGCAGCCAAGCCCCTCCGGGACAGGGGATCGGGGCCAAAAACATTCAGTACTTC.

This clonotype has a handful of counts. CDR3 loop: CASSRHEETQYF. The CDR3 DNA follows: TGTGCCAGCAGCCGACATGAAGAGACCCAGTACTTC. The V gene is TRBV2, the J gene TRBJ2-5, with D unresolved. The CDR3 contains 12 residues. V gave up 6 bases and J gave up 3 bases, with 8 bases separating them. The germline V gene has CDR1 SNHLY and CDR2 FYNNEI.

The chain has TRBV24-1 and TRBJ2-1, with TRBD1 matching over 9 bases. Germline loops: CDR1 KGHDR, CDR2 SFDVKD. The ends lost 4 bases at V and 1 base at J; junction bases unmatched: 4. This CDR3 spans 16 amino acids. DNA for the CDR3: TGTGCCACCAGTGACCGGGGACAGGGTTCCTACAATGAGCAGTTCTTC. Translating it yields CATSDRGQGSYNEQFF.

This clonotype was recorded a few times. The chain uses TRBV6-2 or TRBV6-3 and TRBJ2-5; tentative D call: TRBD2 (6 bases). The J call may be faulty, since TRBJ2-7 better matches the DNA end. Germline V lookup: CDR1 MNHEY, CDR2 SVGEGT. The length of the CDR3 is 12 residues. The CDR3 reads CASRDSSYEQYF. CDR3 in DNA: TGTGCCAGCCGGGACTCTAGCTACGAGCAGTACTTC.

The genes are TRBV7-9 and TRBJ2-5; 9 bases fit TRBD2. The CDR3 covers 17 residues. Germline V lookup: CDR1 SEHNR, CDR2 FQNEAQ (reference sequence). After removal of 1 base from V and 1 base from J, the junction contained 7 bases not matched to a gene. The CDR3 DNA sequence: TGTGCCAGCAGCTTAGTGGCGACTAGCGGTATCCAAGAGACCCAGTACTTC. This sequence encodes CASSLVATSGIQETQYF.

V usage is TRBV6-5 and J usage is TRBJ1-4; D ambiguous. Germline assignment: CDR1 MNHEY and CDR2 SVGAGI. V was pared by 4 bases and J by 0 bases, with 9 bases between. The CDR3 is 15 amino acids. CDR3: CASSSQPATNEKLFF. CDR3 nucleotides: TGTGCCAGCAGTTCTCAGCCAGCAACTAATGAAAAACTGTTTTTT.

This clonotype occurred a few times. DNA of the CDR3: TGCGCCAGGAACCCGGGACAAGACGAGCAGTACTTC. Translated, it gives CARNPGQDEQYF. The chain carries TRBV5-1 and TRBJ2-7; D perhaps matches TRBD1 (6 bases). The V gene's germline CDR1 is SGHRS and CDR2 YFSETQ. CDR3 length: 12 amino acids. Trimming took 8 bases from V and 5 from J, leaving 14 bases between them.

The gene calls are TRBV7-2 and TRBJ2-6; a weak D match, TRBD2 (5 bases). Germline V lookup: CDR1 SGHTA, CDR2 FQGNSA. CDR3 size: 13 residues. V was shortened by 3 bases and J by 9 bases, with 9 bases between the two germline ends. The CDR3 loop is CASSFAGGNVLTF. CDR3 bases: TGTGCCAGCAGCTTTGCAGGAGGCAACGTCCTGACTTTC.

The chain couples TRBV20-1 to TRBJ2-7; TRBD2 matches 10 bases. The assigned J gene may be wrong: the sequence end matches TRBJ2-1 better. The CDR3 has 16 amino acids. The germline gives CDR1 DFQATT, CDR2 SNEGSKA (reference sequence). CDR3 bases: TGCAGTGCTAGCCCCAGCGGGAGGGCCTTTTGGGATGAGCAGTTCTTC. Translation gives CSASPSGRAFWDEQFF.

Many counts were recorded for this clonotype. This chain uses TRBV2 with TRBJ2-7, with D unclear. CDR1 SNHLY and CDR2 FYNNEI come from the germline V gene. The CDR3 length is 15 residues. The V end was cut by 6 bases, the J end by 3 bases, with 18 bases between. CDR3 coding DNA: TGTGCCAGCAGCTTCAGCGTCGAAGATATCTACGAGCAGTACTTC. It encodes CASSFSVEDIYEQYF.